A selection of T cell receptor beta chains follows, all from one sample in a study of monozygotic twins with inflammatory bowel disease. TCRdb reanalyzed the 5' RACE reads, giving one entry per CDR3 protein sequence and no DNA. The record lists 70,000 to 95,000 distinct CDR3 sequences, of which the ten most abundant hold around 6.8%. Input material: blood. These receptor sequences come from a human donor with ulcerative colitis or Crohn's disease, or a healthy co-twin of an affected twin (not recorded which). The CDR3 runs from the conserved cysteine through the conserved F or W. Fields, in order: J gene, V gene, CDR3 protein.

>TRBJ2-4|TRBV7-2
CASSVSGAPNIQYF
>TRBJ2-7|TRBV5-1
CASSLADSGFYEQYF
>TRBJ2-2|TRBV15
CATSRDPNTGELFF
>TRBJ2-7|TRBV12-3/TRBV12-4
CASSLALAGAYEQYF
>TRBJ1-2|TRBV5-5
CASSRGQGNYGYTF
>TRBJ2-1|TRBV27
CASTWTGYNEQFF
>TRBJ2-4|TRBV27
CAHLGGAKNIQYF
>TRBJ2-1|TRBV7-8
CASSSGGSSYNEQFF
>TRBJ2-2|TRBV5-1
CASSIGGQNTGELFF
>TRBJ2-7|TRBV6-1
CASIPGMGQVYEQYF
>TRBJ2-3|TRBV5-8
CASSLGLRDSTDTQYF
>TRBJ2-1|TRBV12-3/TRBV12-4
CASSPRTRLTGEQFF
>TRBJ2-4|TRBV4-2
CASSRLDKNMQYF
>TRBJ1-1|TRBV3-1
CASSFRTGGIEAFF
>TRBJ2-4|TRBV4-2
CASSHGDREQNMQYF
>TRBJ2-1|TRBV20-1
CSANDQVAYNEQFF
>TRBJ1-1|TRBV4-2
CASSHQRQGAEAFF
>TRBJ2-1|TRBV4-1
CASSQVGTGGPSEQFF
>TRBJ2-3|TRBV12-3/TRBV12-4
CASSLGLAGTDTQYF
>TRBJ2-3|TRBV18
CASSPDRVRTDTQYF
>TRBJ2-5|TRBV18
CASSPREGVETQYF
>TRBJ2-3|TRBV12-3/TRBV12-4
CASSWGGGGIDTQYF
>TRBJ2-1|TRBV25-1
CASSETGRHNEQFF
>TRBJ1-5|TRBV20-1
CSASELDRAGDQPQHF
>TRBJ2-2|TRBV10-3
CAITGGADGELFF
>TRBJ2-7|TRBV24-1
CATSGADNSFEQYF
>TRBJ1-4|TRBV20-1
CSARRGGTNEKLFF
>TRBJ2-1|TRBV7-3
CASSPGPLYNEQFF
>TRBJ2-7|TRBV25-1
CASPSGQRNTYEQYF
>TRBJ2-7|TRBV7-9
CASGAPSSYEQYF
>TRBJ1-2|TRBV7-2
CASSRQGNPLYGYTF
>TRBJ1-1|TRBV12-3/TRBV12-4
CASSSSDRASTEAFF
>TRBJ1-4|TRBV7-6
CASSLDRVYEKLFF
>TRBJ1-4|TRBV6-5
CASSSQGSTNEKLFF
>TRBJ2-7|TRBV4-1
CASSQGVFEGQYF
>TRBJ2-5|TRBV20-1
CSVGTRRETQYF
>TRBJ2-5|TRBV7-6
CASSFGASGGTGTQYF
>TRBJ1-2|TRBV10-3
CAIRETEHDDGYTF